The clone carrying this T cell receptor (beta chain) came up a few times. Its target is not known. The isolated RNA, all of it, was reverse transcribed, so expressed TCRB transcripts were what got sequenced. Sequencing used immunoSEQ multiplex PCR; TCRdb keeps in-frame clones, though not all of them. This table has 300,000 to 400,000 clones, roughly 11% appearing once. This entry belongs to a study of beta chain features in type 1 diabetes. V lost 11 bases and J lost 4, with 15 bases in between. CDR3 size: 14 residues. CDR1 is SEHNR, CDR2 FQNEAQ, per germline (reference sequence). Findings and caveats of the study: The study left unresolved whether HLA type influences TCRB rearrangement. In patients and controls equally, PCR might favor templates that are shorter.

The specimen sequenced was naive CD4+ T cells from blood. The chain uses TRBV7-9 and TRBJ2-6; D gene ambiguous. This receptor was obtained from a woman in her twenties or thirties in good health. DNA of the CDR3: TGTGCCCCGCGAAAGACACCCGGGGCCAACGTCCTGACTTTC. Translated: CAPRKTPGANVLTF. Full variable domain (rest looked up from reference TRBV7-9 and TRBJ2-6): DTGVSQNPRHKITKRGQNVTFRCDPISEHNRLYWYRQTLGQGPEFLTYFQNEAQLEKSRLLSDRFSAERPKGSFSTLEIQRTEQGDSAMYLCAPRKTPGANVLTFGAGSRLTVL.